The 23 T cell receptor beta chains below were found in one sample sequenced in a study of OX40 agonist ivuxolimab in advanced cancers. Only in-frame clones appear in the TCRdb table, and some are missing; sequencing was by immunoSEQ multiplex PCR. The table has about 64,000 clones, around 80% seen once. The input for sequencing was CD4+ or CD8+ T cells sorted from blood, taken in a trial of the OX40 agonist ivuxolimab. The receptors derive from an adult with an advanced solid tumor such as melanoma, head and neck, liver or kidney cancer.

CDR3 sequence reads: CASSLRGFGYNEQFF. In DNA form, the CDR3 reads TGTGCCAGCAGTTTGAGGGGGTTCGGGTACAATGAGCAGTTCTTC. V gene TRBV28 combines with J gene TRBJ2-1; perhaps TRBD1 as D (6 bases). This CDR3 has 15 amino acids. The V end lost 3 bases, the J end lost 4 bases, and 13 bases lay between the germline ends. CDR1 is MDHEN and CDR2 is SYDVKM in the germline V gene. The variable domain in full, completed from reference TRBV28 and TRBJ2-1, reads DVKVTQSSRYLVKRTGEKVFLECVQDMDHENMFWYRQDPGLGLRLIYFSYDVKMKEKGDIPEGYSVSREKKERFSLILESASTNQTSMYLCASSLRGFGYNEQFFGPGTRLTVL.

The V and J genes are TRBV7-6 and TRBJ2-1; 8 bases agree with TRBD2. Trimming removed 4 bases from V and 0 bases from J; junction bases left unmatched: 17. The germline CDR1 and CDR2 sequences are SGHVS and FNYEAQ. The CDR3 is 20 amino acids. The CDR3 reads CASSSQPGTRAANSYNEQFF. In DNA form, the CDR3 reads TGTGCCAGCAGCTCACAACCCGGGACTAGGGCGGCTAACTCCTACAATGAGCAGTTCTTC.

The chain joins TRBV30 to TRBJ2-3; TRBD2 aligns across 10 bases. The V gene's germline CDR1 is GTSNPN and CDR2 SVGIG (reference sequence). The CDR3 is made up of 20 amino acids. Trimming took 2 bases from V and 3 from J; bases not matched to a gene: 20. CDR3 nucleotide sequence: TGTGCCTGGAGTCAATTCAGGGGGCGCCTAGCGGGAGAGCAGACAGATACGCAGTATTTT. Translation: CAWSQFRGRLAGEQTDTQYF.

This clone has just a few counts. V gene TRBV7-2 combines with J gene TRBJ1-5; D gene ambiguous. The CDR3 is made up of 15 amino acids. CDR1 SGHTA and CDR2 FQGNSA come from the germline V gene. Trimming took 2 bases from V and 3 from J, leaving 11 bases between them. CDR3 nucleotides: TGTGCCAGCAGCTTAAGCGGAGGACTCAATCAGCCCCAGCATTTT. Encoded protein: CASSLSGGLNQPQHF.

V and J are TRBV6-5 and TRBJ2-7; tentatively, D is TRBD2 (5 bases). This CDR3 contains 12 residues. The V end was cut by 6 bases, the J end by 6 bases, with 12 bases between. From germline, CDR1 is MNHEY and CDR2 SVGAGI. The chain's CDR3 is CASRSVGGEQYF. DNA for the CDR3: TGTGCCAGCAGATCGGTTGGAGGCGAGCAGTACTTC.

With regard to this clone: This CDR3 is also generated by other DNA sequences in the sample. The J gene is TRBJ2-7, the V gene TRBV6-5, with 7 bases identical to TRBD1. Germline V gene data show CDR1 as MNHEY and CDR2 as SVGAGI. Losses at the gene ends were 6 bases for V and 2 bases for J; bases not matched to a gene: 4. The length of the CDR3 is 13 residues. DNA for the CDR3: TGTGCCAGCAGGGGGACAGCCACCTACGAGCAGTACTTC. Its protein product is CASRGTATYEQYF.

The rearrangement uses TRBV7-9 and TRBJ2-7; D is ambiguous. The CDR3 runs to 13 residues. Germline V gives CDR1 SEHNR, CDR2 FQNEAQ (reference sequence). V shed 1 base and J shed 3 bases, with 7 bases lying between them. CDR3 in amino acids: CASSLGDGYEQYF. The CDR3 DNA is TGTGCCAGCAGCTTAGGCGACGGCTACGAGCAGTACTTC.

This clone has a single count. The gene calls are TRBV5-4 and TRBJ1-5; D unclear. Deletions cut 1 base from V and 0 bases from J, with 5 bases between. CDR1 and CDR2 from the germline V gene are SGHNT and YYREEE (reference sequence). The CDR3 length is 14 residues. CDR3 DNA sequence: TGTGCCAGCAGCTTGTTTGGTAGCAATCAGCCCCAGCATTTT. Its translation: CASSLFGSNQPQHF. Full variable domain (missing parts from reference TRBV5-4 and TRBJ1-5): ETGVTQSPTHLIKTRGQQVTLRCSSQSGHNTVSWYQQALGQGPQFIFQYYREEENGRGNFPPRFSGLQFPNYSSELNVNALELDDSALYLCASSLFGSNQPQHFGDGTRLSIL.

The CDR3 spells CASSQTGLLLYNEQFF. The CDR3 bases are TGTGCCAGCAGCCAAACGGGACTCCTGCTTTACAATGAGCAGTTCTTC. V usage is TRBV28 and J usage is TRBJ2-1; TRBD2 is a possible D gene (6 bases). The CDR3 extends over 16 amino acids. Trimming removed 6 bases at V and 4 bases at J, with 19 bases between. The V gene's germline CDR1 is MDHEN and CDR2 SYDVKM.

This chain connects TRBV10-3 to TRBJ2-1; D is uncertain. Looked up from germline, CDR1 is ENHRY and CDR2 is SYGVKD. This CDR3 is built from 14 residues. V was clipped by 0 bases and J by 7 bases, with 10 bases between them. The CDR3 coding sequence is TGTGCCATCAGTGAGTCGTACGGCCCGAATGAGCAGTTCTTC. Translated: CAISESYGPNEQFF.

The CDR3 sequence is CASSQEGRSHGYTF. The CDR3 nucleotides read TGTGCCAGCAGCCAAGAGGGCAGGAGCCATGGCTACACCTTC. The chain has TRBV4-2 and TRBJ1-2; D uncertain. V shed 0 bases and J shed 6 bases, with 11 bases lying between them. Germline CDR1 is LGHNA and CDR2 is YNFKEQ. This CDR3 region has 14 residues.

This clone showed up just a few times. V and J are TRBV7-9 and TRBJ2-3; the D gene could be TRBD1 or TRBD2 (5 bases each). Germline CDR1 reads SEHNR; CDR2 reads FQNEAQ (reference sequence). Trimming removed 5 bases at V and 13 bases at J, with 16 bases between. This CDR3 spans 12 amino acids. CDR3 amino acids: CASSHLGEGEYF. The CDR3 nucleotides read TGTGCCAGCAGCCACTTGGGGGAAGGGGAGTATTTT.

In regard to this clone: Mismatch with germline at one junction end may stem from a read error. The rearrangement links TRBV15 to TRBJ1-5, with 8 bases matching TRBD1. The length of the CDR3 is 16 residues. CDR1 is LNHNV, CDR2 YYDKDF, per germline (reference sequence). The CDR3 sequence is CATSRDVGQGNQPQHF. In DNA form, the CDR3 reads TGTGCCACCAGCAGAGATGTTGGACAGGGCAACCAGCCCCAGCATTTT.

V and J are TRBV4-1 and TRBJ1-2, with no clear D. V gave up 0 bases and J gave up 8 bases, with 22 bases separating them. The CDR3 length is 17 residues. Per germline, CDR1 MGHRA and CDR2 YSYEKL. CDR3 sequence: CASSQDWAGLTFRGYTF. CDR3 nucleotides: TGCGCCAGCAGCCAAGATTGGGCAGGCTTAACTTTCCGGGGCTACACCTTC.

This clone was detected a few times. This chain connects TRBV15 to TRBJ1-1; D uncertain. V was trimmed by 1 base and J by 0 bases, leaving 6 bases between them. Germline CDR1 is LNHNV and CDR2 is YYDKDF (reference sequence). The CDR3 consists of 14 residues. The CDR3 sequence: CATSRVRLNTEAFF. Written as DNA, the CDR3 is TGTGCCACCAGCAGAGTCAGGTTGAACACTGAAGCTTTCTTT.

This clone appeared a single time. This rearrangement joins TRBV9 to TRBJ2-1; 8 bases are shared with TRBD2. This CDR3 comprises 15 residues. Germline assignment: CDR1 SGDLS and CDR2 YYNGEE. V was clipped by 3 bases and J by 6 bases; unmatched bases: 8. CDR3 DNA: TGTGCCAGCAGCGCACCGGGACTAGGGTCCAATGAGCAGTTCTTC. This encodes CASSAPGLGSNEQFF.

V is TRBV5-8 and J is TRBJ1-2; 7 bases match TRBD1. J gave up 4 bases and V 3 bases, and 12 bases lay outside the gene matches. The germline V gene encodes CDR1 SGHTS and CDR2 YDEGEE. This CDR3 is built from 16 residues. This CDR3 reads CASSSQKGAVGYGYTF. CDR3 sequence (DNA): TGTGCCAGCAGCTCGCAGAAGGGGGCCGTGGGCTATGGCTACACCTTC.

The chain links TRBV28 to TRBJ2-2, with 10 positions matching TRBD2. Trimming removed 6 bases from V and 2 bases from J; junction bases left unmatched: 18. The CDR3 loop spans 20 amino acids. CDR1 and CDR2 from the germline V gene are MDHEN and SYDVKM. As DNA, the CDR3 is TGTGCCAGCAGAGTGGTTAGGGCACTAGGACTAGCGGAAAACACCGGGGAGCTGTTTTTT. Amino acids: CASRVVRALGLAENTGELFF. The whole variable domain, filled in from reference TRBV28 and TRBJ2-2, reads DVKVTQSSRYLVKRTGEKVFLECVQDMDHENMFWYRQDPGLGLRLIYFSYDVKMKEKGDIPEGYSVSREKKERFSLILESASTNQTSMYLCASRVVRALGLAENTGELFFGEGSRLTVL.

The chain recombines TRBV14 with TRBJ2-5, with 12 bases that match TRBD2. The CDR3 runs to 15 residues. The junction had 4 bases not matched to a gene; V was cut back by 3 bases and J by 5 bases. CDR1 and CDR2 from the germline V gene are SGHDN and FVKESK. CDR3 residues: CASSQRTSGMETQYF. DNA of the CDR3: TGTGCCAGCAGCCAGCGGACTAGCGGGATGGAGACCCAGTACTTC.

This clone has a handful of counts. The chain carries TRBV28 and TRBJ2-7; TRBD1 matches 8 bases. V dropped 4 bases and J dropped 5; count of bases not matched to a gene: 10. The CDR3 is 15 residues long. The germline CDR1 and CDR2 sequences are MDHEN and SYDVKM. DNA of the CDR3: TGTGCCAGCAGTTCTAACAGGGGGTATGGCCACGAGCAGTACTTC. Protein sequence: CASSSNRGYGHEQYF.

This chain connects TRBV29-1 to TRBJ1-4, with D perhaps TRBD1 (5 bases). Trimming stripped 2 bases from V and 5 bases from J, with 6 bases between. Germline V CDR1 and CDR2: SQVTM, ANQGSEA. The CDR3 covers 12 residues. CDR3 DNA: TGCAGCGTTGAACAGGGAAATGAAAAACTGTTTTTT. Translation gives CSVEQGNEKLFF. The whole variable domain, filled in from reference TRBV29-1 and TRBJ1-4, reads SAVISQKPSRDICQRGTSLTIQCQVDSQVTMMFWYRQQPGQSLTLIATANQGSEATYESGFVIDKFPISRPNLTFSTLTVSNMSPEDSSIYLCSVEQGNEKLFFGSGTQLSVL.

The CDR3 DNA is TGTGCCAGCAGTAACGACCGATACGAGCAGTACTTC. Translating it yields CASSNDRYEQYF. The V and J genes are TRBV6-5 and TRBJ2-7, with D uncertain. This CDR3 is 12 amino acids long. Trimming removed 5 bases from V and 4 bases from J, with 9 bases in between. The V gene's germline CDR1 is MNHEY and CDR2 SVGAGI.

This chain connects TRBV19 to TRBJ2-5, with 11 bases fitting TRBD2. Germline CDR1 and CDR2: LNHDA and SQIVND (reference sequence). The junction had 2 bases not matched to a gene; V was cut back by 7 bases and J by 4 bases. CDR3 length equals 13 residues. CDR3 region: CASTGLAGETQYF. In DNA form, the CDR3 reads TGTGCCAGTACCGGACTAGCGGGAGAGACCCAGTACTTC.